What follows are 5 T cell receptor beta chains derived from one specimen sequenced in a study of OX40 agonist ivuxolimab in advanced cancers. The protocol was immunoSEQ multiplex PCR, while the TCRdb copy is restricted to in-frame clones and leaves out a portion. The data show over 70,000 clones, with about 73% seen just once and about 5.4% held by the top ten. This material consisted of CD4+ or CD8+ T cells sorted from blood, taken in a trial of the OX40 agonist ivuxolimab. These receptors were obtained from an adult with an advanced solid tumor such as melanoma, head and neck, liver or kidney cancer.

The V call is TRBV7-9, the J call TRBJ2-7; 15 bases are shared with TRBD2. J was trimmed by 6 bases and V by 5 bases; bases with no gene match: 2. This CDR3 region has 14 residues. Germline V gene data show CDR1 as SEHNR and CDR2 as FQNEAQ (reference sequence). The CDR3 DNA sequence: TGTGCCAGCAGCCCGGGACTAGCGGGAGGCGAGCAGTACTTC. It encodes CASSPGLAGGEQYF.

The V and J genes are TRBV30 and TRBJ1-5; a possible D gene is TRBD1 (5 bases). Deletions cut 2 bases from V and 8 bases from J, with 22 bases between. The CDR3 is 16 amino acids. Germline-derived CDR1 and CDR2 are GTSNPN and SVGIG (reference sequence). The CDR3 DNA reads TGTGCCTGGAGTCCTGAGGGGCGGTCGTTGGTCGAGCCCCAGCATTTT. Translated: CAWSPEGRSLVEPQHF.

This chain connects TRBV7-2 to TRBJ1-3; TRBD1 might be the D (6 bases). CDR1 is SGHTA, CDR2 FQGNSA, per germline. This CDR3 has 16 amino acids. The germline V and J ends were trimmed by 1 base and 2 bases, with 12 bases remaining between them. Written as DNA, the CDR3 is TGTGCCAGCAGCTTAGAGGGCAGGGGTACTGGAAACACCATATATTTT. It codes for CASSLEGRGTGNTIYF. Looking up the rest from reference TRBV7-2 and TRBJ1-3 gives the full variable domain: GAGVSQSPSNKVTEKGKDVELRCDPISGHTALYWYRQSLGQGLEFLIYFQGNSAPDKSGLPSDRFSAERTGGSVSTLTIQRTQQEDSAVYLCASSLEGRGTGNTIYFGEGSWLTVV.

The V call is TRBV2, the J call TRBJ1-6; TRBD1 is a possible D gene (5 bases). Germline CDR1 reads SNHLY; CDR2 reads FYNNEI. There are 15 residues in the CDR3. The V end was cut by 3 bases, the J end by 7 bases, with 13 bases between. CDR3 region: CASSDRPGRNSPLHF. The CDR3 coding sequence is TGTGCCAGCAGTGATCGTCCGGGACGGAATTCACCCCTCCACTTT.

V is TRBV4-2 and J is TRBJ1-4; 10 nucleotides match TRBD1. The CDR3 consists of 16 residues. CDR1 and CDR2 (germline): LGHNA, YNFKEQ. The V segment lost 1 base and the J segment 6 bases; nucleotides outside the gene matches: 5. The CDR3: CASSQASGTGDEKLFF. Written as DNA, the CDR3 is TGTGCCAGCAGCCAAGCCTCCGGGACAGGGGATGAAAAACTGTTTTTT.